The clone carrying this T cell receptor beta chain was recorded many times. The PBMCs used were ones drawn from approximately 10 ml of fresh peripheral blood. CDR3 regions of TCR beta were amplified from RNA transcripts. The first-round RT-PCR employed HTBI primers together with the Qiagen OneStep RT-PCR kit. A multiplex PCR was then performed as the second round. One entry per CDR3 protein results from TCRdb running MiXCR on the multiplex PCR reads. Seen here are roughly 700,000 distinct CDR3 sequences, roughly two fifths observed once, and the top ten hold about 40%. From germline, CDR1 is ENHRY and CDR2 SYGVKD. The germline V and J ends were trimmed by 5 bases and 0 bases, with 14 bases remaining between them. The CDR3 is 17 amino acids. These data originate in a study of Graves' ophthalmopathy and Graves' hyperthyroidism.

The sequence was collected from an adult man with Graves' ophthalmopathy. Material: peripheral blood. The chain has TRBV10-3 and TRBJ2-6; possibly TRBD1 for D (5 bases). The CDR3 is CAISSLIQGSGANVLTF. The CDR3 nucleotides read TGTGCCATCAGTTCCTTAATTCAGGGCTCTGGGGCCAACGTCCTGACTTTC.